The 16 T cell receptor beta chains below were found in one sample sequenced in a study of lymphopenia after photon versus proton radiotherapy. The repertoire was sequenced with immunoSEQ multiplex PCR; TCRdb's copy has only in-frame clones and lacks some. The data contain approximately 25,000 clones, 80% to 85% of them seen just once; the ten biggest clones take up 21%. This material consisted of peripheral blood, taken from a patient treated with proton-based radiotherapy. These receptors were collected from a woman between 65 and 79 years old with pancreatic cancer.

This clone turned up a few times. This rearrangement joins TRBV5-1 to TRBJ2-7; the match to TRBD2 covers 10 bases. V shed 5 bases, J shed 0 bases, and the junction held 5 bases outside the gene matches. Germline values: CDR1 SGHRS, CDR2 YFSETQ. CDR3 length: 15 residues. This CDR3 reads CASRAGTSDSYEQYF. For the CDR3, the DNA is TGCGCCAGCAGGGCTGGGACTAGCGACTCCTACGAGCAGTACTTC.

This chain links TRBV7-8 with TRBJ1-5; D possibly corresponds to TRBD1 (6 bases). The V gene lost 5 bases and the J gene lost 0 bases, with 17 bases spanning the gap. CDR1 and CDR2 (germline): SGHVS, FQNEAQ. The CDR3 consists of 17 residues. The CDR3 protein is CASSLRTGAYSNQPQHF. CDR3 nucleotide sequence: TGTGCCAGCAGCCTTCGGACGGGGGCTTATAGCAATCAGCCCCAGCATTTT.

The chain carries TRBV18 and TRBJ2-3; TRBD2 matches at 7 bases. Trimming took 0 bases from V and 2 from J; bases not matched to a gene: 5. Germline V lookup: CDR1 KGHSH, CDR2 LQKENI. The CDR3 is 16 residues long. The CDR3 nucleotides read TGTGCCAGCTCACCACCGTCGGGGGGACTCACAGATACGCAGTATTTT. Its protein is CASSPPSGGLTDTQYF.

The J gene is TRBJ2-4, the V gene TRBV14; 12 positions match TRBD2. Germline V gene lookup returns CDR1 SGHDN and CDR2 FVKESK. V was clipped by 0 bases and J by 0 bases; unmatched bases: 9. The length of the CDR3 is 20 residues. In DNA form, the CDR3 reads TGTGCCAGCAGCCAAGACTTCTCGGGACTAGCGGGTCTAGCCAAAAACATTCAGTACTTC. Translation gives CASSQDFSGLAGLAKNIQYF. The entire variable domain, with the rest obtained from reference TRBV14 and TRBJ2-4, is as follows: EAGVTQFPSHSVIEKGQTVTLRCDPISGHDNLYWYRRVMGKEIKFLLHFVKESKQDESGMPNNRFLAERTGGTYSTLKVQPAELEDSGVYFCASSQDFSGLAGLAKNIQYFGAGTRLSVL.

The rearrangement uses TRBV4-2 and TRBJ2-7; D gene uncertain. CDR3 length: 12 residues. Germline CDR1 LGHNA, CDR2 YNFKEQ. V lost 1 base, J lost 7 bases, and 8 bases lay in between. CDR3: CASSQGPLEQYF. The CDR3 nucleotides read TGTGCCAGCAGCCAAGGTCCTCTAGAGCAGTACTTC.

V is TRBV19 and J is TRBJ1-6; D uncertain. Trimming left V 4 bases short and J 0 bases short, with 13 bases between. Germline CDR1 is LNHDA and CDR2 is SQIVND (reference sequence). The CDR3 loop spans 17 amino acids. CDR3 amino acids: CASSTTVRSSYNSPLHF. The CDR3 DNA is TGTGCCAGTAGTACAACAGTTCGGAGCTCCTATAATTCACCCCTCCACTTT.

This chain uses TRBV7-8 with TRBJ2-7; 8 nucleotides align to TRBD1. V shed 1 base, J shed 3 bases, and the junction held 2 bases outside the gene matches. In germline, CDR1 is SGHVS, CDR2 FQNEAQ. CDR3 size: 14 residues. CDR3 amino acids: CASSLEQGGYEQYF. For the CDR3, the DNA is TGTGCCAGCAGCTTAGAACAGGGGGGCTACGAGCAGTACTTC.

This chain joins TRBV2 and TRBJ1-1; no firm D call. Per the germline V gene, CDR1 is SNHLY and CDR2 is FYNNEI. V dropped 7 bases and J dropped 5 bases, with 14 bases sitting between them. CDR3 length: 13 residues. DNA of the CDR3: TGTGCCAGCACCTCACCGGGGTATACTGAAGCTTTCTTT. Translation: CASTSPGYTEAFF.

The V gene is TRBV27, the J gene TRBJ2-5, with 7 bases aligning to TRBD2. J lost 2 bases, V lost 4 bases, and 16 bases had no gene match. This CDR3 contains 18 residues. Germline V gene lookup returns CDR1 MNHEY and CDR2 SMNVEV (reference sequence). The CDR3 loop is CASSSSQILARLQETQYF. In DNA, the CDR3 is TGTGCCAGCAGTTCGTCCCAAATACTAGCGCGACTACAAGAGACCCAGTACTTC.

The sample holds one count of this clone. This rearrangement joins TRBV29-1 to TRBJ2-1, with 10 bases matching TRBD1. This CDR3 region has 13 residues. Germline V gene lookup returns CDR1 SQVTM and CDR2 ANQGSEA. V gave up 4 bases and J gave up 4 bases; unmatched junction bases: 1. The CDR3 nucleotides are TGCAGCGTTGGGACAGGGGGTTACAATGAGCAGTTCTTC. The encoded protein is CSVGTGGYNEQFF.

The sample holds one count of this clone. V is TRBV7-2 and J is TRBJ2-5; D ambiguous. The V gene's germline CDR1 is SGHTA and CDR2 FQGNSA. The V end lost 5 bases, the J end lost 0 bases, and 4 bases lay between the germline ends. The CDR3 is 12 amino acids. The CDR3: CASSPYQETQYF. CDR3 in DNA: TGTGCCAGCAGCCCGTACCAAGAGACCCAGTACTTC.

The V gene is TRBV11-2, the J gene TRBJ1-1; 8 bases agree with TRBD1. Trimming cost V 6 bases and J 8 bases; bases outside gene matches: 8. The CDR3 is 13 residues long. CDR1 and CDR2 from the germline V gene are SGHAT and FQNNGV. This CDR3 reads CASRRTGRAEAFF. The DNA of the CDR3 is TGTGCCAGCAGAAGGACAGGGCGGGCAGAAGCTTTCTTT.

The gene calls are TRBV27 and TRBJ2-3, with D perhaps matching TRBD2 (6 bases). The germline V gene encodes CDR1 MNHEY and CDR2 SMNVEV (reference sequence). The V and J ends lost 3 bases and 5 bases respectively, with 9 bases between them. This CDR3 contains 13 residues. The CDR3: CASSFSGEDTQYF. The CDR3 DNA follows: TGTGCCAGCAGTTTTTCGGGAGAAGATACGCAGTATTTT.

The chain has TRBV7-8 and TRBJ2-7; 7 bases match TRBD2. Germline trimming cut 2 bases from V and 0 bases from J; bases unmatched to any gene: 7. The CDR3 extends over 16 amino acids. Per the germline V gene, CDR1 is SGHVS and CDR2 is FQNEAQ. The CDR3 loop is CASSLPGGFSSYEQYF. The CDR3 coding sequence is TGTGCCAGCAGCTTACCGGGGGGTTTTAGCTCCTACGAGCAGTACTTC.

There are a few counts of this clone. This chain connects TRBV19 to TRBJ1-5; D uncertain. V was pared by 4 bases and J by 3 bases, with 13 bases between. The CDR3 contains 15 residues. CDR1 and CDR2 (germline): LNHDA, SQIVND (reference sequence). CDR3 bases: TGTGCCAGTAGTAGTTTGAAAGGGAACAATCAGCCCCAGCATTTT. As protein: CASSSLKGNNQPQHF.

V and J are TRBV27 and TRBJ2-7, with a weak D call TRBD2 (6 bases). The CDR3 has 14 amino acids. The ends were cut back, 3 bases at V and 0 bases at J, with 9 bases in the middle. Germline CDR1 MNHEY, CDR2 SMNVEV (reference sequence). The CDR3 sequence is CASSLRGPSYEQYF. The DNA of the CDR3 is TGTGCCAGCAGTTTGCGGGGCCCCTCCTACGAGCAGTACTTC.